This entry lists 26 T cell receptor beta chains sequenced from one sample in a study of T cell responses to AZD1222 COVID-19 vaccine. Method: immunoSEQ multiplex PCR; TCRdb's copy keeps in-frame clones and lacks some. The profile shows roughly 140,000 clones, more than 75% of them singletons. The sequences come from peripheral blood, collected 28 days after the second AZD1222 dose. The origin of the receptors is an adult who received the AZD1222 COVID-19 vaccine.

The J gene is TRBJ2-1, the V gene TRBV14, with D uncertain. This CDR3 comprises 13 residues. The germline V gene has CDR1 SGHDN and CDR2 FVKESK. V was trimmed by 4 bases and J by 5 bases, leaving 9 bases between them. CDR3 in DNA: TGTGCCAGCAGCCGGGGAAAGGACAATGAGCAGTTCTTC. Protein: CASSRGKDNEQFF.

This clone has a count of ten or more. The chain has TRBV20-1 and TRBJ2-7; D may be TRBD1 (6 bases). Germline V lookup: CDR1 DFQATT, CDR2 SNEGSKA (reference sequence). The V gene lost 3 bases and the J gene lost 7 bases, with 13 bases spanning the gap. The length of the CDR3 is 12 residues. CDR3 residues: CSASSQGREQYF. CDR3 nucleotide sequence: TGCAGTGCTAGTTCCCAGGGGCGGGAGCAGTACTTC.

This chain connects TRBV19 to TRBJ1-2; D call uncertain. The CDR3 spans 14 residues. Germline V gene lookup returns CDR1 LNHDA and CDR2 SQIVND (reference sequence). V shed 6 bases and J shed 0 bases, with 11 bases lying between them. Written as DNA, the CDR3 is TGTGCCAGTAGATATAGCGGGGCTAACTATGGCTACACCTTC. Amino acids: CASRYSGANYGYTF.

This clone has more than one count but fewer than ten. The chain employs TRBV10-1 and TRBJ1-1, with D unresolved. This CDR3 contains 16 residues. Germline V gene lookup returns CDR1 WNHNN and CDR2 SYGVQD (reference sequence). V was clipped by 1 base and J by 0 bases, with 12 bases between them. CDR3 region: CASSEWPGSMNTEAFF. CDR3 coding DNA: TGCGCCAGCAGTGAGTGGCCCGGCAGTATGAACACTGAAGCTTTCTTT.

This clone was counted a single time. The genes are TRBV11-3 and TRBJ1-1; no clear D. Per the germline V gene, CDR1 is SGHNT and CDR2 is YENEEA. The ends were cut back, 0 bases at V and 3 bases at J, with 2 bases in the middle. CDR3 length: 12 residues. The CDR3 sequence is CASSLDDTEAFF. The CDR3 region has the DNA TGTGCCAGCAGCTTAGATGACACTGAAGCTTTCTTT.

This chain joins TRBV2 and TRBJ2-1, with D possibly TRBD1 on 6 matching bases. This CDR3 comprises 15 residues. CDR1 is SNHLY, CDR2 FYNNEI, per germline. Trimming left V 3 bases short and J 3 bases short, with 12 bases between. Written as DNA, the CDR3 is TGTGCCAGCAGTGAGCAGGGGCCAGGCTACAATGAGCAGTTCTTC. It yields the protein CASSEQGPGYNEQFF.

In this sample, this clone turned up once. The chain combines TRBV5-1 with TRBJ1-4, with 8 bases lining up with TRBD1. The V segment lost 5 bases and the J segment 4 bases; nucleotides outside the gene matches: 4. Germline V gives CDR1 SGHRS, CDR2 YFSETQ. CDR3 length: 14 residues. This CDR3 is CASRAQGGNEKLFF. The CDR3 nucleotides are TGCGCCAGCAGAGCACAGGGGGGTAATGAAAAACTGTTTTTT.

This chain joins TRBV6-6 and TRBJ2-1, with D uncertain. Trimming stripped 6 bases from V and 4 bases from J, with 13 bases between. This CDR3 spans 14 amino acids. The germline V gene has CDR1 MNHNY and CDR2 SVGAGI (reference sequence). The CDR3 DNA sequence: TGTGCCAGCAGCCCCGAGAGAATTTACAATGAGCAGTTCTTC. Protein product: CASSPERIYNEQFF.

The V gene is TRBV14, the J gene TRBJ2-1; TRBD1 agrees at 9 bases. This CDR3 has 17 residues. Trimming cost V 0 bases and J 8 bases; bases outside gene matches: 11. Germline V gives CDR1 SGHDN, CDR2 FVKESK. CDR3 bases: TGTGCCAGCAGCCAAGATGTATACGGACAGGGGTGGTATGAGCAGTTCTTC. Its translation: CASSQDVYGQGWYEQFF.

This chain uses TRBV28 with TRBJ1-5; 8 positions agree with TRBD1. The germline V gene has CDR1 MDHEN and CDR2 SYDVKM. This CDR3 region has 16 residues. V shed 2 bases and J 0 bases; nucleotides not matched to a gene: 3. In DNA form, the CDR3 reads TGTGCCAGCAGTTTACAGGGGGCCTATAGCAATCAGCCCCAGCATTTT. The encoded protein is CASSLQGAYSNQPQHF.

The J gene is TRBJ1-1, the V gene TRBV7-2, with D unresolved. Germline values: CDR1 SGHTA, CDR2 FQGNSA. V lost 5 bases, J lost 1 base, and 11 bases lay in between. The CDR3 totals 14 residues. The CDR3, as DNA: TGTGCCAGCAGCCTCGGACCGGGGAACACTGAAGCTTTCTTT. It is translated as CASSLGPGNTEAFF.

The gene calls are TRBV4-3 and TRBJ1-6; 7 positions agree with TRBD1. Germline V lookup: CDR1 LGHNA, CDR2 YSLEER. CDR3 length: 15 amino acids. V lost 0 bases to trimming and J lost 7 bases; unmatched junction nucleotides: 3. The DNA of the CDR3 is TGCGCCAGCAGCCAAGAGGGGACAGAAAATTCACCCCTCCACTTT. It encodes CASSQEGTENSPLHF.

The chain joins TRBV29-1 to TRBJ1-4; the D gene is possibly TRBD1 (5 bases). The CDR3 sequence is 12 residues long. Germline CDR1 and CDR2: SQVTM and ANQGSEA. Deletions cut 5 bases from V and 5 bases from J, with 9 bases between. CDR3 DNA sequence: TGCAGCGTTCAGGAGGGGAATGAAAAACTGTTTTTT. It translates to CSVQEGNEKLFF.

A few counts support this clone. V gene TRBV19 combines with J gene TRBJ2-7; D gene uncertain. The CDR3 loop spans 13 amino acids. The V end lost 5 bases, the J end lost 3 bases, and 11 bases lay between the germline ends. CDR1 LNHDA and CDR2 SQIVND come from the germline V gene (reference sequence). The CDR3 nucleotides are TGTGCCAGTAGTTTCGGACCCTTCTACGAGCAGTACTTC. This codes for CASSFGPFYEQYF. The variable domain in full, with the rest retrieved from reference TRBV19 and TRBJ2-7, is DGGITQSPKYLFRKEGQNVTLSCEQNLNHDAMYWYRQDPGQGLRLIYYSQIVNDFQKGDIAEGYSVSREKKESFPLTVTSAQKNPTAFYLCASSFGPFYEQYFGPGTRLTVT.

This clone came up once. The CDR3 spells CASSEGEQYF. CDR3 DNA: TGTGCCAGCAGTGAAGGCGAGCAGTACTTC. V and J are TRBV11-2 and TRBJ2-7; unclear D gene. The germline V gene encodes CDR1 SGHAT and CDR2 FQNNGV. CDR3 length: 10 residues. V was clipped by 6 bases and J by 6 bases, with 6 bases between them.

This chain uses TRBV28 with TRBJ2-3; 8 bases are a match to TRBD2. This CDR3 region has 17 residues. J gave up 2 bases and V 6 bases, and 13 bases lay outside the gene matches. Germline values: CDR1 MDHEN, CDR2 SYDVKM. This CDR3 reads CASSSPRGGANTDTQYF. The CDR3 nucleotides are TGTGCCAGCAGCTCCCCCCGGGGGGGGGCGAACACAGATACGCAGTATTTT.

The chain joins TRBV4-1 to TRBJ2-2; D may correspond to TRBD1 or TRBD2 (7 bases each). Germline V gives CDR1 MGHRA, CDR2 YSYEKL. Trimming took off 0 bases at V and 7 bases at J, with 21 bases between the two ends. This CDR3 spans 18 amino acids. The CDR3 loop is CASSQDLAGAQGDGELFF. The DNA of the CDR3 is TGCGCCAGCAGCCAAGATTTGGCGGGGGCCCAGGGGGACGGGGAGCTGTTTTTT.

The gene calls are TRBV10-3 and TRBJ2-2, with 13 bases identical to TRBD2. The V gene end was trimmed by 3 bases and the J gene end by 1 base; junction bases not matched to a gene: 5. Germline V gene sequence: CDR1 ENHRY, CDR2 SYGVKD. The CDR3 totals 18 residues. The CDR3 spells CAISDTSGRAKNTGELFF. The CDR3 coding sequence is TGTGCCATCAGTGACACTAGCGGGAGGGCCAAGAACACCGGGGAGCTGTTTTTT.

The chain carries TRBV7-9 and TRBJ1-1, with D perhaps matching TRBD1 (5 bases). Germline values: CDR1 SEHNR, CDR2 FQNEAQ (reference sequence). V was shortened by 4 bases and J by 7 bases, with 16 bases between the two germline ends. This CDR3 has 14 residues. The CDR3 region has the DNA TGTGCCAGCAGCTCCCGGACAAATCAGGGTGAAGCTTTCTTT. Protein sequence: CASSSRTNQGEAFF.

V is TRBV5-6 and J is TRBJ2-2, with 8 bases lining up with TRBD2. Germline lookup yields CDR1 SGHDT and CDR2 YYEEEE. This CDR3 has 16 residues. J lost 1 base, V lost 1 base, and 3 bases had no gene match. The CDR3 DNA reads as TGTGCCAGCAGCTTGTACGGGGGGGTGAACACCGGGGAGCTGTTTTTT. This translates into CASSLYGGVNTGELFF.

This clone has only a few counts. This chain links TRBV5-6 with TRBJ2-3, with no clear D. This CDR3 has 15 residues. Germline V gives CDR1 SGHDT, CDR2 YYEEEE. V lost 0 bases and J lost 4, with 12 bases in between. In nucleotides, the CDR3 is TGTGCCAGCAGCTTGGAGGCTAGATGGGCAGATACGCAGTATTTT. Residues: CASSLEARWADTQYF.

This clone was seen only a few times. The chain is built from TRBV6-5 and TRBJ1-3; D gene unclear. Germline values: CDR1 MNHEY, CDR2 SVGAGI. This CDR3 spans 13 amino acids. The V end was cut by 7 bases, the J end by 4 bases, with 11 bases between. The CDR3 bases are TGTGCCAGCACCCCGGCGGGGGGAAACACCATATATTTT. This translates into CASTPAGGNTIYF.

The chain employs TRBV28 and TRBJ1-2; D uncertain. The CDR3 contains 11 residues. Germline loops: CDR1 MDHEN, CDR2 SYDVKM. Trimming took 8 bases from V and 6 from J, leaving 10 bases between them. As DNA, the CDR3 is TGTGCCAGCCGTAATGTTAATGGCTACACCTTC. Residues: CASRNVNGYTF.

The genes are TRBV5-6 and TRBJ1-6; TRBD1 is a possible D gene (5 bases). Germline CDR1 SGHDT, CDR2 YYEEEE. This CDR3 region has 15 residues. Trimming cost V 0 bases and J 5 bases, with 9 bases left between them. The CDR3 nucleotides read TGTGCCAGCAGCTTGGGTCAGGGTAATAATTCACCCCTCCACTTT. Translated: CASSLGQGNNSPLHF.

This rearrangement joins TRBV6-2 or TRBV6-3 to TRBJ1-5; TRBD1 is a possible D gene (6 bases). The CDR3 length is 16 residues. Germline V gene lookup returns CDR1 MNHEY and CDR2 SVGEGT. Trimming left V 5 bases short and J 0 bases short, with 14 bases between. CDR3 sequence: CASSGFQGFSNQPQHF. The CDR3 bases are TGTGCCAGCAGTGGGTTTCAGGGGTTTAGCAATCAGCCCCAGCATTTT.

This chain connects TRBV12-3 or TRBV12-4 to TRBJ1-1; D unclear. The CDR3 has 13 amino acids. Trimming cost V 5 bases and J 1 base, with 8 bases left between them. CDR3 sequence (DNA): TGTGCCAGCAGTATCGGAGGGAACACTGAAGCTTTCTTT. Translation gives CASSIGGNTEAFF.